This TCR beta chain emerged from a study of T cells after yellow fever vaccination. Findings of the study overall: Subsequent booster samples again held most clones from primary vaccination (just under 98% CD4, about 90% CD8). Abundant clonotypes from the bulk population could get into FACS-sorted repertoires as contaminants.

Note on this clonotype: Its antigen is currently unknown.

This CDR3 spans 14 amino acids. The junction had 8 bases not matched to a gene; V was cut back by 5 bases and J by 9 bases. Per germline, CDR1 MNHEY and CDR2 SVGAGI. TCR cDNA was made by 5'RACE template switching, adding a universal primer site and UMIs. TCRdb passed the 5' RACE reads through MiXCR, listing each CDR3 protein once. The profile shows about 320,000 distinct CDR3 sequences, approximately 4% of them singletons. The receptor was derived from a man younger than 35 who received the YFV17D yellow fever vaccine. The sequencing used PBMCs, collected 15 days after the yellow fever booster vaccination. The V call is TRBV6-5, the J call TRBJ2-1; 9 bases agree with TRBD1. CDR3 bases: TGTGCCAGCAGTCCAACGGGACAGGGTGGTGAGCAGTTCTTC. Amino acids: CASSPTGQGGEQFF.